The rows below give T cell receptor beta chains drawn from one sample of a study of cytomegalovirus exposure and HLA in healthy donors. The repertoire was sequenced with immunoSEQ multiplex PCR; TCRdb's copy has only in-frame clones and lacks some. Counted here are about 48,000 clones, around 90% occurring once; the ten biggest clones make up under 7%. Sequences were obtained from PBMCs. These receptors were obtained from a woman aged 25 to 39 in good health and CMV-seronegative. The CDR3 runs from the conserved cysteine through the conserved F or W. D genes are given only for firm matches. A clone size is listed for some rows: how often the clone was seen (once, few, many), or a class if it is expanded.

- | - | TRBJ2-7 | TRBV15 | CATSRDARRLVLYEQYF | TGTGCCACCAGCAGAGATGCGCGCCGACTAGTCCTTTACGAGCAGTACTTC
- | TRBD1 | TRBJ2-3 | TRBV6-1 | CASRDRVTDTQYF | TGTGCCAGCAGGGACAGGGTAACAGATACGCAGTATTTT
few | TRBD2 | TRBJ2-1 | TRBV6-1 | CASREGLGHYNEQFF | TGTGCCAGCAGGGAGGGACTAGGGCACTACAATGAGCAGTTCTTC
- | TRBD1 | TRBJ1-5 | TRBV28 | CASSHTRLLDRGNQPQHF | TGTGCCAGCAGCCATACTCGCCTATTGGACAGGGGTAATCAGCCCCAGCATTTT
- | TRBD2 | TRBJ2-7 | TRBV11-1 | CASSLEAGDYEQYF | TGTGCCAGCAGCTTAGAGGCGGGAGACTACGAGCAGTACTTC
- | - | TRBJ2-7 | TRBV9 | CASSAVITGVGEQYF | TGTGCCAGCAGCGCTGTCATTACAGGAGTGGGAGAGCAGTACTTC
once | TRBD1 | TRBJ1-5 | TRBV28 | CASTGTGGNQPQHF | TGTGCCAGCACCGGGACAGGGGGCAATCAGCCCCAGCATTTT
- | TRBD2 | TRBJ2-7 | TRBV10-2 | CASSDPSGRGYEQYF | TGCGCCAGCAGTGATCCTAGCGGGAGAGGGTACGAGCAGTACTTC
- | TRBD1 | TRBJ2-2 | TRBV11-1 | CASSPWDRVTTGELFF | TGTGCCAGCAGCCCGTGGGACAGGGTGACCACCGGGGAGCTGTTTTTT
- | - | TRBJ1-1 | TRBV5-1 | CASSLGWTDTEAFF | TGCGCCAGCAGCTTGGGGTGGACTGACACTGAAGCTTTCTTT
- | - | TRBJ2-3 | TRBV11-2 | CASSLGTPGTDTQYF | TGTGCCAGCAGCTTAGGGACGCCGGGGACAGATACGCAGTATTTT
- | - | TRBJ2-3 | TRBV19 | CASSIDSGGTDTQYF | TGTGCCAGTAGTATAGATTCAGGGGGCACAGATACGCAGTATTTT
- | - | TRBJ2-5 | TRBV9 | CASSVGYRQETQYF | TGTGCCAGCAGCGTGGGCTACCGGCAAGAGACCCAGTACTTC
- | - | TRBJ2-5 | TRBV18 | CASSPPGGTQYF | TGTGCCAGCTCACCACCGGGGGGGACCCAGTACTTC
- | - | TRBJ1-2 | TRBV6-5 | CASSLPGGYGYTF | TGTGCCAGCAGTTTACCCGGAGGGTATGGCTACACCTTC
- | - | TRBJ2-2 | TRBV19 | CASTFGHWGGGTGELFF | TGTGCCAGTACCTTCGGACATTGGGGGGGCGGGACCGGGGAGCTGTTTTTT
once | TRBD2 | TRBJ2-1 | TRBV5-1 | CASSTSASSYNEQFF | TGCGCCAGCAGTACTAGCGCGAGCTCCTACAATGAGCAGTTCTTC
- | - | TRBJ1-5 | TRBV7-6 | CASSLGSLDSNQPQHF | TGTGCCAGCAGCTTGGGCTCACTTGACAGCAATCAGCCCCAGCATTTT
- | - | TRBJ1-1 | TRBV5-6 | CASSLIWARGDYTEAFF | TGTGCCAGCAGCTTGATCTGGGCCAGGGGAGATTACACTGAAGCTTTCTTT
- | - | TRBJ1-3 | TRBV9 | CASNHGTGNTIYF | TGTGCCAGCAACCACGGGACTGGAAACACCATATATTTT
once | - | TRBJ1-1 | TRBV28 | CASGYRVPAEAFF | TGTGCCAGCGGGTACAGGGTCCCCGCTGAAGCTTTCTTT
- | - | TRBJ1-4 | TRBV5-1 | CASSFSSTEEKLFF | TGCGCCAGCAGCTTCTCGTCGACGGAGGAAAAACTGTTTTTT
- | - | TRBJ2-1 | TRBV6-6 | CATVGGFGGNEQFF | TGTGCCACCGTCGGGGGCTTCGGGGGGAATGAGCAGTTCTTC
- | TRBD2 | TRBJ2-5 | TRBV5-1 | CASSFGGTSGSRGETQYF | TGCGCCAGCAGCTTTGGGGGGACTAGCGGGAGCCGAGGGGAGACCCAGTACTTC
- | TRBD1 | TRBJ2-7 | TRBV7-8 | CASSLYGTGGGGEQYF | TGTGCCAGCAGCTTATACGGGACAGGAGGAGGTGGCGAGCAGTACTTC
- | - | TRBJ2-7 | TRBV28 | CASSSVFHEQYF | TGTGCCAGCAGTTCAGTATTCCACGAGCAGTACTTC
once | TRBD1 | TRBJ1-4 | TRBV28 | CASTPRDRVGRREKLFF | TGTGCCAGCACCCCCCGGGACAGGGTGGGCCGCAGGGAAAAACTGTTTTTT
- | - | TRBJ1-2 | TRBV11-2 | CASRRTRERTF | TGTGCCAGCAGACGGACAAGGGAACGCACCTTC
- | - | TRBJ1-1 | TRBV11-1 | CASSGNTEAFF | TGTGCCAGCAGCGGCAACACTGAAGCTTTCTTT
- | - | TRBJ1-1 | TRBV6-1 | CASESLGGAFTEAFF | TGTGCCAGCGAGTCCCTCGGCGGGGCTTTTACTGAAGCTTTCTTT
- | - | TRBJ2-1 | TRBV29-1 | CSLVSYNEQFF | TGCAGTCTAGTCTCCTACAATGAGCAGTTCTTC
once | - | TRBJ2-3 | TRBV13 | CASSLELRVDDTQYF | TGTGCCAGCAGCTTAGAACTCAGGGTTGACGATACGCAGTATTTT
once | TRBD2 | TRBJ2-1 | TRBV5-1 | CASSSSGRGLGEQFF | TGCGCCAGCAGCTCGAGCGGGAGAGGCTTGGGAGAGCAGTTCTTC
once | TRBD2 | TRBJ2-1 | TRBV14 | CASSLLPGRERSNEQFF | TGTGCCAGCAGCCTCCTCCCTGGGCGGGAGAGGTCAAATGAGCAGTTCTTC
- | TRBD2 | TRBJ2-1 | TRBV9 | CASSVSLAGNNEQFF | TGTGCCAGCAGCGTAAGTCTAGCGGGTAACAATGAGCAGTTCTTC
- | - | TRBJ2-7 | TRBV27 | CASSTRTVRDREQYF | TGTGCCAGCAGTACCCGGACAGTTCGAGATCGGGAGCAGTACTTC
- | TRBD1 | TRBJ1-4 | TRBV25-1 | CASSGDRGYEKLFF | TGTGCCAGCAGCGGCGACAGGGGGTATGAAAAACTGTTTTTT
- | - | TRBJ1-2 | TRBV6-6 | CASSPRGEGYTF | TGTGCCAGCAGCCCTAGAGGTGAAGGCTACACCTTC
- | TRBD2 | TRBJ2-5 | TRBV5-6 | CASSSRVAGSAVETQYF | TGTGCCAGCAGCTCAAGGGTAGCGGGATCTGCTGTCGAGACCCAGTACTTC